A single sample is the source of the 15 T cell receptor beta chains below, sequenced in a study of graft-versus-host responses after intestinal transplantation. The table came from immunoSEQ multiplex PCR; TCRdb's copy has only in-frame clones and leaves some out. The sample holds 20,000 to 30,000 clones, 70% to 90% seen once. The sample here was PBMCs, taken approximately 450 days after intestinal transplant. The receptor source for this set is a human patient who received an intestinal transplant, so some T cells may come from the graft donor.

CDR3 residues: CASSLESQTHNEQFF. The CDR3 DNA is TGTGCCAGCAGCTTAGAATCTCAGACCCACAATGAGCAGTTCTTC. The genes are TRBV7-8 and TRBJ2-1; D remains ambiguous. Trimming took 1 base from V and 5 from J, leaving 12 bases between them. CDR1 SGHVS and CDR2 FQNEAQ come from the germline V gene. The CDR3 runs 15 residues.

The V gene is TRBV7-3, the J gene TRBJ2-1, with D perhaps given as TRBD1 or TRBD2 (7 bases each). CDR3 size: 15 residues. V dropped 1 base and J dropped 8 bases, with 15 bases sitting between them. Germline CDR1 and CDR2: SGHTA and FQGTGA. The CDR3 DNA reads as TGTGCCAGCAGCTTAAAGGGCAGGGGGGGCGATGAGCAGTTCTTC. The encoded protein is CASSLKGRGGDEQFF.

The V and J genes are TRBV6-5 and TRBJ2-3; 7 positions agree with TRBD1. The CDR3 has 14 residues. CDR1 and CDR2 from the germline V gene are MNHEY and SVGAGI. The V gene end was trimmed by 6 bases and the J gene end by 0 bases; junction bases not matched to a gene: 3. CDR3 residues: CASRWDSSTDTQYF. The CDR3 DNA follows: TGTGCCAGCAGGTGGGACAGCAGCACAGATACGCAGTATTTT.

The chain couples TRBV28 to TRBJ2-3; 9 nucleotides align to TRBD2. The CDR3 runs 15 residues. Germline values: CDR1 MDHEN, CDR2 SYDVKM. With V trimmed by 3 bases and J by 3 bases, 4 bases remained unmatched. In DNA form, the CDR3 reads TGTGCCAGCAGTTTGGCTGGACTAGCGACAGATACGCAGTATTTT. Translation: CASSLAGLATDTQYF.

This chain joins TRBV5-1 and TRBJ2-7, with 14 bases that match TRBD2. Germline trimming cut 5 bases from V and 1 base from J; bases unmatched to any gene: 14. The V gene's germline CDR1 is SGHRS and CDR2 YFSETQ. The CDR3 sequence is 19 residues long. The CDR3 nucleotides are TGCGCCAGCAGATCCACAACCGGACTAGCGGGAGGTCGGTCCTACGAGCAGTACTTC. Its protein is CASRSTTGLAGGRSYEQYF. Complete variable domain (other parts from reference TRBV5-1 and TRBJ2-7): KAGVTQTPRYLIKTRGQQVTLSCSPISGHRSVSWYQQTPGQGLQFLFEYFSETQRNKGNFPGRFSGRQFSNSRSEMNVSTLELGDSALYLCASRSTTGLAGGRSYEQYFGPGTRLTVT.

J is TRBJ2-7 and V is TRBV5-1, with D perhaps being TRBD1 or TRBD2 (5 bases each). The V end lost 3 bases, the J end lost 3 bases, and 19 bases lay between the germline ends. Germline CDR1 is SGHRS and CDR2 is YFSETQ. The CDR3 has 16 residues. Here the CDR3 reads CASSSSGTLTLYEQYF. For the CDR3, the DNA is TGCGCCAGCAGCTCATCCGGGACCCTAACCCTCTACGAGCAGTACTTC.

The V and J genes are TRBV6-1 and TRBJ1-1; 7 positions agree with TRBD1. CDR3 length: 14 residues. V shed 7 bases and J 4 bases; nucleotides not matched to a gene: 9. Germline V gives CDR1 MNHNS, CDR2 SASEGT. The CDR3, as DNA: TGTGCCAGCAACCCAACGGCAGGGGGCACTGAAGCTTTCTTT. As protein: CASNPTAGGTEAFF.

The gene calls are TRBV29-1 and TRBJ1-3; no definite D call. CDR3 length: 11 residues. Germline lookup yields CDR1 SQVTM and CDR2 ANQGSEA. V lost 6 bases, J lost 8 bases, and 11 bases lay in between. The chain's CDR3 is CSVRPRDTIYF. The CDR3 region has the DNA TGCAGCGTCCGCCCCCGGGACACCATATATTTT.

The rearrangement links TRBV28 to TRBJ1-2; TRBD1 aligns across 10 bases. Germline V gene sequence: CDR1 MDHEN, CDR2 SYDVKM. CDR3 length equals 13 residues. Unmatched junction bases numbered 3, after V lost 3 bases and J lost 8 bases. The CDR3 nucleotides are TGTGCCAGCAGTTTTGGGACAGGGGACGGCTACACCTTC. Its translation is CASSFGTGDGYTF.

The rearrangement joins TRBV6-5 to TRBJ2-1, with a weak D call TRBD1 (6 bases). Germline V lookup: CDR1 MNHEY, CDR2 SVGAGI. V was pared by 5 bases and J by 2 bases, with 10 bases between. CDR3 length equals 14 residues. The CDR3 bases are TGTGCCAGCAGTACAGGGTCCCCCTACAATGAGCAGTTCTTC. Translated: CASSTGSPYNEQFF.

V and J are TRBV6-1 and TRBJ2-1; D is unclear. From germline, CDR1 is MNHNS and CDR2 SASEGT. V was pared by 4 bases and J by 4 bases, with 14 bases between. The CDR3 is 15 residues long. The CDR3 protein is CASSGRLAAYNEQFF. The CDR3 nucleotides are TGTGCCAGCAGTGGCCGCCTGGCGGCTTACAATGAGCAGTTCTTC.

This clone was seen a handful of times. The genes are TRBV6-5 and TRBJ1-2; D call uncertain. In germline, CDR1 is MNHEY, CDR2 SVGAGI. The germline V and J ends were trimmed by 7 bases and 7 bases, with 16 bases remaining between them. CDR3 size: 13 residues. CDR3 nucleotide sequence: TGTGCCAGCAACCCTAGGCCGATGGGTGGCTACACCTTC. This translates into CASNPRPMGGYTF.

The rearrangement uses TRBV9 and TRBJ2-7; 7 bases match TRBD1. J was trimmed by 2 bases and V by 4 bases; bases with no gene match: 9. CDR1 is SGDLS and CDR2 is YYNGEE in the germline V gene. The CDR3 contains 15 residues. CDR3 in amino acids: CASSKGDRGAYEQYF. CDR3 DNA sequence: TGTGCCAGCAGCAAGGGGGACAGAGGGGCCTACGAGCAGTACTTC.

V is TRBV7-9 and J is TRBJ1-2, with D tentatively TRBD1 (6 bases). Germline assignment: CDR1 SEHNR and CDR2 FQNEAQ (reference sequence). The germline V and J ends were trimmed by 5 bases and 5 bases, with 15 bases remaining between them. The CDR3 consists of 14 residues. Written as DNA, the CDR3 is TGTGCCAGCAGCGAAAGGACAGCTGGGTATGGCTACACCTTC. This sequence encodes CASSERTAGYGYTF.

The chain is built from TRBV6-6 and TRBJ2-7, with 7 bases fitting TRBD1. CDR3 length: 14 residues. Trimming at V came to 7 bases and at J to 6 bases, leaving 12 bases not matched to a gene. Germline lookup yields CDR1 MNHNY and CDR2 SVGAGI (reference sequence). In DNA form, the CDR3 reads TGTGCCAGCACCGACACAGGGGCCGTCTTCGAGCAGTACTTC. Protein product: CASTDTGAVFEQYF.